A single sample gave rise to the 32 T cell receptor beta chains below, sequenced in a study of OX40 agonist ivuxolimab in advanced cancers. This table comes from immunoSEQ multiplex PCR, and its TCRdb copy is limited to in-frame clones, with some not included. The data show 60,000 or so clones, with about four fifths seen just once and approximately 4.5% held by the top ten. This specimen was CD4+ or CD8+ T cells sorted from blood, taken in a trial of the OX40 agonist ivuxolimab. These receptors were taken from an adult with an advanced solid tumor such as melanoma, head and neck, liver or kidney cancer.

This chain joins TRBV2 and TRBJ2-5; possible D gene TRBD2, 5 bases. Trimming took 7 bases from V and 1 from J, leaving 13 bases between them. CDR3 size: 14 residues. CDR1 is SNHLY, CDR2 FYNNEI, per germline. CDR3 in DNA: TGTGCCAGCAAGGGTAGCGCCACCCAAGAGACCCAGTACTTC. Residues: CASKGSATQETQYF.

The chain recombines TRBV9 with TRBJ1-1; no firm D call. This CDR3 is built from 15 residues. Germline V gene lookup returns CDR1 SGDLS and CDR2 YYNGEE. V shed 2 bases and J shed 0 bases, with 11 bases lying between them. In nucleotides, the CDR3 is TGTGCCAGCAGCGTCGGGGTGGGGTTGAACACTGAAGCTTTCTTT. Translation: CASSVGVGLNTEAFF.

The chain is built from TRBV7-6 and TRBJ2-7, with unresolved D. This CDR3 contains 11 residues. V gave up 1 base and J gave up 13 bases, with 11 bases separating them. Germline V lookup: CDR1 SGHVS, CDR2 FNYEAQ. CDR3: CASSLGGEPYF. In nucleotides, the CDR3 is TGTGCCAGCAGCTTAGGTGGGGAACCTTACTTC.

The CDR3 nucleotides are TGTGCCAGCAGTGAACAGGGGAGGGAGGATCAGCCCCAGCATTTT. This sequence encodes CASSEQGREDQPQHF. The chain joins TRBV2 to TRBJ1-5, with D tentatively TRBD1 (6 bases). Looked up from germline, CDR1 is SNHLY and CDR2 is FYNNEI. V was cut by 2 bases and J by 5 bases, with 13 bases left in between. The CDR3 spans 15 residues.

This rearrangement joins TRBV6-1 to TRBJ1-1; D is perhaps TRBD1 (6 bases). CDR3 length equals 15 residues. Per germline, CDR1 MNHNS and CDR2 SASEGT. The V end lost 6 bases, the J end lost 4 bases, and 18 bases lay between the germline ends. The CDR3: CASRKTGHPTTEAFF. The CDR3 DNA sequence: TGTGCCAGCAGGAAAACGGGACACCCGACCACTGAAGCTTTCTTT.

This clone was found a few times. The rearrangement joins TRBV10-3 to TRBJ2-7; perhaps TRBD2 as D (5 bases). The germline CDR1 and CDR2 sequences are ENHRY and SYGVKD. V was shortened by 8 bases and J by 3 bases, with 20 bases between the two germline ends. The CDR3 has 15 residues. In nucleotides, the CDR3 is TGTGCCATCGCCGGGCACCAAGGAGGCGGCTACGAGCAGTACTTC. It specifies CAIAGHQGGGYEQYF.

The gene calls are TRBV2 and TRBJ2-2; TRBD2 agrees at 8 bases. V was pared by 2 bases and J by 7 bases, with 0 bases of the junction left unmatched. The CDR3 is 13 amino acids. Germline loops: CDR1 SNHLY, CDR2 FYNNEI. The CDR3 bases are TGTGCCAGCAGTGAACGGGAGGGCGGGGAGCTGTTTTTT. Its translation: CASSEREGGELFF.

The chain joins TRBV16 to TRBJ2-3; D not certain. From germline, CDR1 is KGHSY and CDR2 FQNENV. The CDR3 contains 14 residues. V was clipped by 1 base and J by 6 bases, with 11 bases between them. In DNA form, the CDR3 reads TGTGCCAGCAGCCAATTCGGTGGTCGGGATACGCAGTATTTT. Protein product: CASSQFGGRDTQYF.

CDR3 nucleotides: TGTGCCAGTAGTATGGGTAGTCTTGAAGCTTTCTTT. Its translation: CASSMGSLEAFF. This chain joins TRBV19 and TRBJ1-1, with D unresolved. Trimming removed 3 bases from V and 7 bases from J, with 9 bases in between. This CDR3 has 12 residues. Germline V CDR1 and CDR2: LNHDA, SQIVND (reference sequence).

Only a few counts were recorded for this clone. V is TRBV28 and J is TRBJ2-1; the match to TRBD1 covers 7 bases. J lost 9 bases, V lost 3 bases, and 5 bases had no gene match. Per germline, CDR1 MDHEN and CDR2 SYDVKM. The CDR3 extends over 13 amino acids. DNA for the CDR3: TGTGCCAGCAGTTTTGGGGGACAGACTGAGCAGTTCTTC. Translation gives CASSFGGQTEQFF.

The CDR3 region is CASSQGQKGGDTQYF. DNA for the CDR3: TGCGCCAGCAGCCAAGGTCAGAAGGGGGGTGACACTCAGTACTTC. The rearrangement uses TRBV4-1 and TRBJ2-4; the D gene could be TRBD1 or TRBD2 (6 bases each). Trimming removed 1 base at V and 12 bases at J, with 19 bases between. This CDR3 comprises 15 residues. CDR1 is MGHRA and CDR2 is YSYEKL in the germline V gene.

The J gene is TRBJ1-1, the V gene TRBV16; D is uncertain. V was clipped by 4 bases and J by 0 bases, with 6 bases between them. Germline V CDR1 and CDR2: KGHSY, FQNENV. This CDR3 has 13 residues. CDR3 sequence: CASSPYLNTEAFF. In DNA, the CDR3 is TGTGCCAGCAGCCCCTACCTGAACACTGAAGCTTTCTTT.

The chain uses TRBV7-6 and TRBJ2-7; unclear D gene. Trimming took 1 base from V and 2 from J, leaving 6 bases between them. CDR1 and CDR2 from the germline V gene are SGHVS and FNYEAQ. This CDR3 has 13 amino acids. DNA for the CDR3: TGTGCCAGCAGCTTAGAGGATACCTACGAGCAGTACTTC. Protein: CASSLEDTYEQYF.

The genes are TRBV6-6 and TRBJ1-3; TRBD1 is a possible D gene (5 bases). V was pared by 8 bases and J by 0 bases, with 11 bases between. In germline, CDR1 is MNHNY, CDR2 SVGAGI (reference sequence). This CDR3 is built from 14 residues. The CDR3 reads CASSGTASGNTIYF. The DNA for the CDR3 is TGTGCCAGCTCCGGGACCGCCTCTGGAAACACCATATATTTT.

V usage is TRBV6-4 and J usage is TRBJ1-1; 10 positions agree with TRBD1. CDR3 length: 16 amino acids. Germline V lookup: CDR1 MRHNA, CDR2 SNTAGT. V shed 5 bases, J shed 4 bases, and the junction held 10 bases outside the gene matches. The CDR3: CASSPRQGAPGTEAFF. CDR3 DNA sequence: TGTGCCAGCAGTCCCCGACAGGGGGCGCCGGGCACTGAAGCTTTCTTT.

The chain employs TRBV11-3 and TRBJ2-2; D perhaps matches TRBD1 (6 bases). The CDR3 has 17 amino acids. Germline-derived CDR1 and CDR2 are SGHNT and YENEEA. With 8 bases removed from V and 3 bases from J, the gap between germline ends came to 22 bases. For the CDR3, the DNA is TGTGCCAGCGCCAGTGTTACAGGGTCGGGGTACACCGGGGAGCTGTTTTTT. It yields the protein CASASVTGSGYTGELFF. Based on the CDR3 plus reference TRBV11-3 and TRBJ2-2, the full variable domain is EAGVVQSPRYKIIEKKQPVAFWCNPISGHNTLYWYLQNLGQGPELLIRYENEEAVDDSQLPKDRFSAERLKGVDSTLKIQPAELGDSAVYLCASASVTGSGYTGELFFGEGSRLTVL.

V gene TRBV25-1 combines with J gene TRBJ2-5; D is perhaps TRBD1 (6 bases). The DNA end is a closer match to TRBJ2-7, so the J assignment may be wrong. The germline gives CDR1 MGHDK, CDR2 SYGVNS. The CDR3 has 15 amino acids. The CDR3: CASSEWDKSSYEQYF. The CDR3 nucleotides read TGTGCCAGCAGTGAATGGGACAAGAGCTCCTACGAGCAGTACTTC.

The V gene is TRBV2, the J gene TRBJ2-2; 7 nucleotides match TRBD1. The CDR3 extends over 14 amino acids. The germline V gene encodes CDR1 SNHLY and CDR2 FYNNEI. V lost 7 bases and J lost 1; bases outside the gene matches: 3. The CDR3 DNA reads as TGTGCCAGCATCGGGACAGAGAACACCGGGGAGCTGTTTTTT. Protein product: CASIGTENTGELFF. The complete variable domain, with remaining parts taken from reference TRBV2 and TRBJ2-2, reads EPEVTQTPSHQVTQMGQEVILRCVPISNHLYFYWYRQILGQKVEFLVSFYNNEISEKSEIFDDQFSVERPDGSNFTLKIRSTKLEDSAMYFCASIGTENTGELFFGEGSRLTVL.

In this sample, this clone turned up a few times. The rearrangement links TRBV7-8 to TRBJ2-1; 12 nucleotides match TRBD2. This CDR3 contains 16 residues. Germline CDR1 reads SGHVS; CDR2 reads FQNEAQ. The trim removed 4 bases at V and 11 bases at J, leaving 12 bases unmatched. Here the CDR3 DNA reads TGTGCCAGCAGCTCCGAGGGACTAGCGGGTCCAATTAAGCAGTTCTTC. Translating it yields CASSSEGLAGPIKQFF. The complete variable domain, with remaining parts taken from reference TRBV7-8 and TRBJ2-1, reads GAGVSQSPRYKVAKRGQDVALRCDPISGHVSLFWYQQALGQGPEFLTYFQNEAQLDKSGLPSDRFFAERPEGSVSTLKIQRTQQEDSAVYLCASSSEGLAGPIKQFFGPGTRLTVL.

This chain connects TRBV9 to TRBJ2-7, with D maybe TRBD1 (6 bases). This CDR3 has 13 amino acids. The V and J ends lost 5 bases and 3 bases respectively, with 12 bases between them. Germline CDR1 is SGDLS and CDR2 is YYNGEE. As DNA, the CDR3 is TGTGCCAGCAGTCCAGGACAGAGCTACGAGCAGTACTTC. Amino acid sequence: CASSPGQSYEQYF.

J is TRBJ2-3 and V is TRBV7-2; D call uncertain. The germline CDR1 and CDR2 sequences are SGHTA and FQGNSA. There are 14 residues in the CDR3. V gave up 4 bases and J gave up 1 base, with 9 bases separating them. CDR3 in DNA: TGTGCCAGCAGCTCACCTCCCGGCACAGATACGCAGTATTTT. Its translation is CASSSPPGTDTQYF.

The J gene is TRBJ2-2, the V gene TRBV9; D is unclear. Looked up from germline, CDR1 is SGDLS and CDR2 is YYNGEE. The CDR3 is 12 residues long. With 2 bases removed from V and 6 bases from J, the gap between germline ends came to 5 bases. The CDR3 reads CASSVGSGELFF. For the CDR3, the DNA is TGTGCCAGCAGCGTCGGGTCCGGGGAGCTGTTTTTT.

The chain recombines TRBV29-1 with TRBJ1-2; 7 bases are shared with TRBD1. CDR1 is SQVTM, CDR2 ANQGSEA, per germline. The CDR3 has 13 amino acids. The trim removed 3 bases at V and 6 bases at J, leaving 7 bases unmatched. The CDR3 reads CSVDYRGENGYTF. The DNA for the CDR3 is TGCAGCGTTGACTACAGGGGCGAGAATGGCTACACCTTC.

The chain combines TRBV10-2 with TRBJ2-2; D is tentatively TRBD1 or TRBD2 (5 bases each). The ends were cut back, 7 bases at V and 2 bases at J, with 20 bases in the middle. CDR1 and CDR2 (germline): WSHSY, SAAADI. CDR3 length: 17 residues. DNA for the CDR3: TGCGCCAGCACCTCCGAGGGGCAGGGTCTAAACACCGGGGAGCTGTTTTTT. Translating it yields CASTSEGQGLNTGELFF.

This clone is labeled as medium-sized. This CDR3 reads CASKGTYGYTF. CDR3 nucleotide sequence: TGTGCCAGCAAAGGGACCTATGGCTACACCTTC. The chain has TRBV2 and TRBJ1-2; TRBD1 might be the D (5 bases). The CDR3 extends over 11 amino acids. CDR1 is SNHLY and CDR2 is FYNNEI in the germline V gene. Trimming took off 7 bases at V and 4 bases at J, with 7 bases between the two ends.

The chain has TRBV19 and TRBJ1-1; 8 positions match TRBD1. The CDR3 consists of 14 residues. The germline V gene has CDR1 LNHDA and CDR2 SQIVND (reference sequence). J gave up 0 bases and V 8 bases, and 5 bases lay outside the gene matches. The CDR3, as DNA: TGTGCCAGTGACAGGGGCCCTATGAACACTGAAGCTTTCTTT. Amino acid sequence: CASDRGPMNTEAFF.

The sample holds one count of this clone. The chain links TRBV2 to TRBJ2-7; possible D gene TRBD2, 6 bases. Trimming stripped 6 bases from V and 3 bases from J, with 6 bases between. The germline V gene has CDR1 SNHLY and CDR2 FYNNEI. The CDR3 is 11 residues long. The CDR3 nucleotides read TGTGCCAGCAGGGACTACTACGAGCAGTACTTC. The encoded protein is CASRDYYEQYF.

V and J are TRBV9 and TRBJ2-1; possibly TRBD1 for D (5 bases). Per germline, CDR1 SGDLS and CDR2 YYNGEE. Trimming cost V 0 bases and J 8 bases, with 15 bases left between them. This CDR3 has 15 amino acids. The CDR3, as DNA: TGTGCCAGCAGCGTAGACAGGACCCCGTGGCATGAGCAGTTCTTC. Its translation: CASSVDRTPWHEQFF.

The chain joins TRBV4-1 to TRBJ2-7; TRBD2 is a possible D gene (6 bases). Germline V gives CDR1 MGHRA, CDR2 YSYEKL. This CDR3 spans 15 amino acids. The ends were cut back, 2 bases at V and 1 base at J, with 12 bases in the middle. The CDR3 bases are TGCGCCAGCAGCCAAAGGTTGGAGGGGTCCTACGAGCAGTACTTC. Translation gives CASSQRLEGSYEQYF.

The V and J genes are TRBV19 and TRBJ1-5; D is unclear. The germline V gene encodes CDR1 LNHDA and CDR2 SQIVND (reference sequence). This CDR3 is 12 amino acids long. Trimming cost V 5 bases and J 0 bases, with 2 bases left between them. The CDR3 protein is CASSYSNQPQHF. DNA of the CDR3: TGTGCCAGTAGTTATAGCAATCAGCCCCAGCATTTT.

The CDR3 nucleotides read TGTGCCAGTAGTATTTTAACAGAGAACCAGCCCCAGCATTTT. It translates to CASSILTENQPQHF. This chain connects TRBV19 to TRBJ1-5; D not resolved. V dropped 3 bases and J dropped 7 bases, with 13 bases sitting between them. The CDR3 consists of 14 residues. From germline, CDR1 is LNHDA and CDR2 SQIVND (reference sequence).

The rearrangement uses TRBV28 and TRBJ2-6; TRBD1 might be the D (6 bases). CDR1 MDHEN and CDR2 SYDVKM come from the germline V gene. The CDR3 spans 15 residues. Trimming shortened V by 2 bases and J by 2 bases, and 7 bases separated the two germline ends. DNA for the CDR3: TGTGCCAGCAGTTTAACAGGGACTGGGGCCAACGTCCTGACTTTC. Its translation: CASSLTGTGANVLTF. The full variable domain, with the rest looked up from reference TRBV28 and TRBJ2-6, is DVKVTQSSRYLVKRTGEKVFLECVQDMDHENMFWYRQDPGLGLRLIYFSYDVKMKEKGDIPEGYSVSREKKERFSLILESASTNQTSMYLCASSLTGTGANVLTFGAGSRLTVL.